These 21 T cell receptor beta chains originate from one sample sequenced in a study of shared clonotypes between healthy human individuals. The data were produced by immunoSEQ multiplex PCR, yet TCRdb's version contains in-frame clones alone and is incomplete. The table shows some 2.3 million clones, with over 85% occurring only once. Sequences were obtained from naive CD4+ T cells from PBMCs. As to subset: CD45RA+ positively selected. The receptors come from a man between 18 and 35 years old in good health. Some clones in this sample may be carry-over from other donors' samples.

J is TRBJ1-2 and V is TRBV19; unclear D gene. The length of the CDR3 is 14 residues. Germline CDR1 reads LNHDA; CDR2 reads SQIVND (reference sequence). Trimming pared 5 bases from V and 3 bases from J, leaving 13 bases between. For the CDR3, the DNA is TGTGCCAGTAGTCGCTATGGGGTGGACTATGGCTACACCTTC. Protein product: CASSRYGVDYGYTF.

This clone was found once. The V and J genes are TRBV12-5 and TRBJ2-1; 11 bases align to TRBD2. V lost 3 bases and J lost 2; bases outside the gene matches: 3. The CDR3 runs to 16 residues. The germline V gene encodes CDR1 LGHNT and CDR2 FRNRAP. The CDR3 spells CASGLGTSGTYNEQFF. CDR3 coding DNA: TGTGCTAGTGGTTTAGGGACTAGCGGAACCTACAATGAGCAGTTCTTC. Full variable domain (rest looked up from reference TRBV12-5 and TRBJ2-1): DARVTQTPRHKVTEMGQEVTMRCQPILGHNTVFWYRQTMMQGLELLAYFRNRAPLDDSGMPKDRFSAEMPDATLATLKIQPSEPRDSAVYFCASGLGTSGTYNEQFFGPGTRLTVL.

V and J are TRBV7-2 and TRBJ2-5; 12 positions agree with TRBD2. Looked up from germline, CDR1 is SGHTA and CDR2 is FQGNSA. The CDR3 has 17 residues. V shed 2 bases, J shed 2 bases, and the junction held 6 bases outside the gene matches. The CDR3 spells CASSLPLAGGGQETQYF. CDR3 DNA: TGTGCCAGCAGCTTACCGCTAGCGGGAGGGGGGCAAGAGACCCAGTACTTC.

V usage is TRBV29-1 and J usage is TRBJ2-3, with D possibly being TRBD2 (6 bases). V lost 5 bases and J 3 bases, leaving 15 bases between the germline ends. The CDR3 consists of 14 residues. Germline V gene lookup returns CDR1 SQVTM and CDR2 ANQGSEA. CDR3 nucleotide sequence: TGCAGCGTTAAAGGAGGGCCAGTTACAGATACGCAGTATTTT. Translating it yields CSVKGGPVTDTQYF.

This chain connects TRBV7-2 to TRBJ2-1; TRBD2 is a possible D gene (5 bases). CDR1 and CDR2 from the germline V gene are SGHTA and FQGNSA. Trimming left V 0 bases short and J 7 bases short, with 10 bases between. CDR3 length: 14 residues. In DNA form, the CDR3 reads TGTGCCAGCAGCTTAGCGCTTAGAGGGAATGAGCAGTTCTTC. It codes for CASSLALRGNEQFF.

The chain couples TRBV29-1 to TRBJ1-2; D uncertain. The V gene lost 4 bases and the J gene lost 6 bases, with 12 bases spanning the gap. In germline, CDR1 is SQVTM, CDR2 ANQGSEA. The CDR3 has 12 residues. For the CDR3, the DNA is TGCAGCGTTGTACGCGGGGAAAATGGCTACACCTTC. Residues: CSVVRGENGYTF.

Regarding this clone: Other DNA sequences in this sample translate to the same CDR3. The chain is built from TRBV5-1 and TRBJ1-1; a weak D match, TRBD1 (6 bases). V shed 2 bases and J shed 4 bases, with 9 bases lying between them. Per germline, CDR1 SGHRS and CDR2 YFSETQ. This CDR3 region has 13 residues. The CDR3 here is CASSLQGVTEAFF. CDR3 coding DNA: TGCGCCAGCAGCTTACAGGGCGTCACTGAAGCTTTCTTT. The full variable domain, in which reference TRBV5-1 and TRBJ1-1 provide the parts outside the CDR3, is KAGVTQTPRYLIKTRGQQVTLSCSPISGHRSVSWYQQTPGQGLQFLFEYFSETQRNKGNFPGRFSGRQFSNSRSEMNVSTLELGDSALYLCASSLQGVTEAFFGQGTRLTVV.

The V gene is TRBV10-2, the J gene TRBJ2-1; the match to TRBD2 covers 11 bases. The germline V gene encodes CDR1 WSHSY and CDR2 SAAADI. The CDR3 runs to 14 residues. Trimming at V came to 6 bases and at J to 9 bases, leaving 7 bases not matched to a gene. In DNA form, the CDR3 reads TGCGCCAGCAGATTAGCGGGAGGGCCTGCTGAGCAGTTCTTC. Its translation: CASRLAGGPAEQFF.

The chain employs TRBV28 and TRBJ2-2; D could derive from TRBD1 or TRBD2 (5 bases each). The V end was cut by 0 bases, the J end by 0 bases, with 17 bases between. The CDR3 length is 19 residues. The germline V gene has CDR1 MDHEN and CDR2 SYDVKM. The CDR3 sequence is CASSLWGDRLTSNTGELFF. The CDR3 DNA reads TGTGCCAGCAGTTTATGGGGGGACCGCTTAACCTCGAACACCGGGGAGCTGTTTTTT.

Turning to this clone: Within the sample, other DNA sequences also encode this same CDR3. This chain uses TRBV6-1 with TRBJ2-5; 14 nucleotides align to TRBD2. The germline V gene has CDR1 MNHNS and CDR2 SASEGT. Trimming took 5 bases from V and 4 from J; bases not matched to a gene: 3. This CDR3 comprises 15 residues. The CDR3 loop reads CASSLGLAGVETQYF. CDR3 DNA sequence: TGTGCCAGCAGTCTGGGACTAGCGGGAGTAGAGACCCAGTACTTC.

Remarks on this clone: Other nucleotide sequences in the sample specify the same CDR3. This chain uses TRBV6-5 with TRBJ1-1, with a tentative D call TRBD1 (5 bases). Germline V lookup: CDR1 MNHEY, CDR2 SVGAGI. The CDR3 loop spans 15 amino acids. V lost 0 bases and J 0 bases, leaving 8 bases between the germline ends. CDR3 protein: CASSYSGAMNTEAFF. For the CDR3, the DNA is TGTGCCAGCAGTTACTCTGGGGCGATGAACACTGAAGCTTTCTTT.

J is TRBJ1-2 and V is TRBV19; D is uncertain. Looked up from germline, CDR1 is LNHDA and CDR2 is SQIVND (reference sequence). The CDR3 totals 13 residues. The germline V and J ends were trimmed by 0 bases and 7 bases, with 9 bases remaining between them. CDR3 in amino acids: CASSIDGVVGYTF. Here the CDR3 DNA reads TGTGCCAGTAGTATAGACGGGGTTGTTGGCTACACCTTC. Full variable domain (remainder filled in from reference TRBV19 and TRBJ1-2): DGGITQSPKYLFRKEGQNVTLSCEQNLNHDAMYWYRQDPGQGLRLIYYSQIVNDFQKGDIAEGYSVSREKKESFPLTVTSAQKNPTAFYLCASSIDGVVGYTFGSGTRLTVV.

In this sample, this clone turned up once. The chain links TRBV6-6 to TRBJ2-1; 10 bases map to TRBD2. The CDR3 consists of 14 residues. Losses at the gene ends were 7 bases for V and 7 bases for J; bases not matched to a gene: 7. Germline V lookup: CDR1 MNHNY, CDR2 SVGAGI (reference sequence). Here the CDR3 reads CASTVAGGRNEQFF. CDR3 in DNA: TGTGCCAGCACAGTAGCGGGAGGACGGAATGAGCAGTTCTTC.

CDR3: CASSSPGNEQYF. Here the CDR3 DNA reads TGCGCCAGCAGCTCCCCAGGAAACGAGCAGTACTTC. The chain links TRBV5-1 to TRBJ2-7; no definite D call. CDR1 and CDR2 from the germline V gene are SGHRS and YFSETQ. The CDR3 covers 12 residues. Deletions cut 3 bases from V and 5 bases from J, with 9 bases between.

Here the CDR3 reads CASSALYTGELFF. The CDR3 DNA sequence: TGTGCCAGCAGTGCCCTCTACACCGGGGAGCTGTTTTTT. The chain joins TRBV6-4 to TRBJ2-2; D gene unclear. The CDR3 runs to 13 residues. CDR1 and CDR2 from the germline V gene are MRHNA and SNTAGT. The V end was cut by 4 bases, the J end by 3 bases, with 6 bases between.

This chain connects TRBV7-2 to TRBJ1-2; unclear D gene. The CDR3 has 15 residues. The germline gives CDR1 SGHTA, CDR2 FQGNSA. Trimming removed 5 bases at V and 0 bases at J, with 13 bases between. The CDR3 sequence is CASSGRTVSNYGYTF. In DNA, the CDR3 is TGTGCCAGCAGCGGCAGGACGGTATCTAACTATGGCTACACCTTC.

The CDR3 here is CASSQGFYSNQPQHF. The CDR3 DNA follows: TGTGCCAGCAGCCAAGGGTTTTATAGCAATCAGCCCCAGCATTTT. J is TRBJ1-5 and V is TRBV28; D is unclear. The CDR3 length is 15 residues. V shed 6 bases and J shed 0 bases, with 12 bases lying between them. Germline V gives CDR1 MDHEN, CDR2 SYDVKM.

V gene TRBV11-3 combines with J gene TRBJ2-7; 8 bases are a match to TRBD2. This CDR3 is 13 amino acids long. Per the germline V gene, CDR1 is SGHNT and CDR2 is YENEEA. The ends lost 5 bases at V and 6 bases at J; junction bases unmatched: 6. CDR3 sequence (DNA): TGTGCCAGCAGCATCGGGGGGGTCGGCGAGCAGTACTTC. Residues: CASSIGGVGEQYF.

The rearrangement uses TRBV18 and TRBJ2-7; TRBD2 agrees at 12 bases. The J segment lost 5 bases and the V segment lost 4 bases, leaving 3 bases of the junction unmatched. This CDR3 region has 14 residues. In germline, CDR1 is KGHSH, CDR2 LQKENI. The CDR3 sequence is CASSLGLAGHEQYF. CDR3 coding DNA: TGTGCCAGCTCACTGGGACTAGCGGGCCACGAGCAGTACTTC.

The CDR3 loop reads CAWDNQETQYF. CDR3 DNA: TGTGCCTGGGACAACCAAGAGACCCAGTACTTC. V and J are TRBV30 and TRBJ2-5; D not certain. This CDR3 contains 11 residues. Germline V CDR1 and CDR2: GTSNPN, SVGIG (reference sequence). V dropped 5 bases and J dropped 0 bases, with 4 bases sitting between them. The full variable domain, with the rest looked up from reference TRBV30 and TRBJ2-5, is SQTIHQWPATLVQPVGSPLSLECTVEGTSNPNLYWYRQAAGRGLQLLFYSVGIGQISSEVPQNLSASRPQDRQFILSSKKLLLSDSGFYLCAWDNQETQYFGPGTRLLVL.

This chain uses TRBV28 with TRBJ2-7; 10 nucleotides agree with TRBD1. The CDR3 runs to 14 residues. Trimming took 7 bases from V and 6 from J; bases not matched to a gene: 9. Germline lookup yields CDR1 MDHEN and CDR2 SYDVKM. Written as DNA, the CDR3 is TGTGCCAGCAAAAGACAGGGGGCCTATGGCGAGCAGTACTTC. Amino acids: CASKRQGAYGEQYF.